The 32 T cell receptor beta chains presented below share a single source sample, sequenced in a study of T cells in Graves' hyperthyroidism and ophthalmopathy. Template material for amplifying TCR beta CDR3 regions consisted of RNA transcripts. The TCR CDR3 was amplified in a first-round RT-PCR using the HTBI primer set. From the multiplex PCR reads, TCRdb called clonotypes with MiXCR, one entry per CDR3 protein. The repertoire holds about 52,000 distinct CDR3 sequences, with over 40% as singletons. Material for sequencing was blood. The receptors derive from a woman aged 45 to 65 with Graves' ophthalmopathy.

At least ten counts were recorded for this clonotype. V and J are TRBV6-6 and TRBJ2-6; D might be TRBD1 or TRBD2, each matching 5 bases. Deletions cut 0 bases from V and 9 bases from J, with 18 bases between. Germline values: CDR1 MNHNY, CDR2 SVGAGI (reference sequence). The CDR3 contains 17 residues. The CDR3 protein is CASSYSILGVGNNVLTF. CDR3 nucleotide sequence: TGTGCCAGCAGTTACTCGATTTTGGGGGTGGGAAACAACGTCCTGACTTTC.

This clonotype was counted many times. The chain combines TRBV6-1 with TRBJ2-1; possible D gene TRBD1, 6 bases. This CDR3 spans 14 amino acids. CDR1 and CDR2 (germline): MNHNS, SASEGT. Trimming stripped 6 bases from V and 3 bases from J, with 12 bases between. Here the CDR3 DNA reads TGTGCCAGCAGCGGTAAGGACAGCTACAATGAGCAGTTCTTC. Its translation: CASSGKDSYNEQFF.

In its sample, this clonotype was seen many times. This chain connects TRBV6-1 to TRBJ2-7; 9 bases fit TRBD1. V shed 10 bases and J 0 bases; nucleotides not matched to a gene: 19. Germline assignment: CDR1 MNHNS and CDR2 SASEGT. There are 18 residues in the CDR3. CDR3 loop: CAINRPGQGKSPSYEQYF. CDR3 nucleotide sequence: TGTGCCATCAACCGCCCGGGACAGGGAAAATCCCCCTCCTACGAGCAGTACTTC.

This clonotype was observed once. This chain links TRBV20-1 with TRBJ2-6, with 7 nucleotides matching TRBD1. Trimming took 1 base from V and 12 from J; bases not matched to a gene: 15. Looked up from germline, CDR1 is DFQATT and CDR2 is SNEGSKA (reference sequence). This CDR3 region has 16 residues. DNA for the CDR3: TGCAGTGCTAGAGGACAGGGAAGCTCTGGGGCCGGCGTCCTGACTTTC. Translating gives CSARGQGSSGAGVLTF.

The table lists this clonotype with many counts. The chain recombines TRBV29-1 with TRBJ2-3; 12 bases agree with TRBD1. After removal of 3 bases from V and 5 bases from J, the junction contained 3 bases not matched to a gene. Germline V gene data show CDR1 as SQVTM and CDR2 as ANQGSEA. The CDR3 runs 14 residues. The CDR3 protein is CSVEGQGAIDTQYF. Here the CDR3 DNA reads TGCAGCGTTGAGGGACAGGGGGCTATAGATACGCAGTATTTT.

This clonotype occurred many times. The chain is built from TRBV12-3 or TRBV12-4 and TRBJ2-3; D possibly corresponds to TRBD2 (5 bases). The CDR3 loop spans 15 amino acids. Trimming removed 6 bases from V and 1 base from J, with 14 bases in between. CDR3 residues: CASRPQRPRTDTQYF. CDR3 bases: TGTGCCAGCAGACCCCAGCGGCCGCGCACAGATACGCAGTATTTT.

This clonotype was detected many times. CDR3 DNA: TGTGCCAGCAGCGTACCCCTCTCCGGACAGAACACCGGGGAGCTGTTTTTT. Residues: CASSVPLSGQNTGELFF. The J gene is TRBJ2-2, the V gene TRBV9; a weak D match, TRBD1 (5 bases). The CDR3 loop spans 17 amino acids. Germline V gene lookup returns CDR1 SGDLS and CDR2 YYNGEE. V lost 1 base and J 1 base, leaving 14 bases between the germline ends. The complete variable domain, with remaining parts taken from reference TRBV9 and TRBJ2-2, reads DSGVTQTPKHLITATGQRVTLRCSPRSGDLSVYWYQQSLDQGLQFLIQYYNGEERAKGNILERFSAQQFPDLHSELNLSSLELGDSALYFCASSVPLSGQNTGELFFGEGSRLTVL.

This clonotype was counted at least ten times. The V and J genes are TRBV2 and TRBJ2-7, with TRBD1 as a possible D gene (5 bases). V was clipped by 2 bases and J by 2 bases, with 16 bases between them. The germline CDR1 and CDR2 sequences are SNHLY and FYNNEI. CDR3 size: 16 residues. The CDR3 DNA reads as TGTGCCAGCAGTGAATTTAGGACACCTATACCCTACGAGCAGTACTTC. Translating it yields CASSEFRTPIPYEQYF.

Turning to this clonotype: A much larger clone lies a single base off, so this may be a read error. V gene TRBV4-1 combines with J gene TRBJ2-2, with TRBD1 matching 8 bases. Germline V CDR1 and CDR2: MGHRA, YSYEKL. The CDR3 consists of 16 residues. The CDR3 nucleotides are TGCGCCAGCAGCCAGGCAGGGGGCGTGTACACCGGGGAGCCGTTTTTT. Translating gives CASSQAGGVYTGEPFF.

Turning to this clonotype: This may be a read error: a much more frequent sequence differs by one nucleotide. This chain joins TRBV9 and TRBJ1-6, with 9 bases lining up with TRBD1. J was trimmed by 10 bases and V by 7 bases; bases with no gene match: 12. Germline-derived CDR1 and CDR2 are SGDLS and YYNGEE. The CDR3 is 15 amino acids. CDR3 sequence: CASGQVETGGSPLHF. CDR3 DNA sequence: TGTGCCAGCGGCCAAGTAGAGACAGGGGGATCACCCCTCCACTTT.

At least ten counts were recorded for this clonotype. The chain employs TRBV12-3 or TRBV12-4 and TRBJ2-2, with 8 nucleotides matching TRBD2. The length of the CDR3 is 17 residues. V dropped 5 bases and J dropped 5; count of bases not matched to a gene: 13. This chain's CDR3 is CASSGHSGLAATGELFF. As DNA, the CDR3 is TGTGCCAGCAGTGGCCACTCTGGACTAGCAGCAACCGGGGAGCTGTTTTTT.

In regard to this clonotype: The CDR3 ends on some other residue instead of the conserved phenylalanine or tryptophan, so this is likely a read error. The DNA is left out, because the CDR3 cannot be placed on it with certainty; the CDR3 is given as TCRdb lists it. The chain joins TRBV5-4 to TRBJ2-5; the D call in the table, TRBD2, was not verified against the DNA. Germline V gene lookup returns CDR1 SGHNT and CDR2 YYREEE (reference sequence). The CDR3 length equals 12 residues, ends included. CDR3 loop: CASSGWGEGRVY.

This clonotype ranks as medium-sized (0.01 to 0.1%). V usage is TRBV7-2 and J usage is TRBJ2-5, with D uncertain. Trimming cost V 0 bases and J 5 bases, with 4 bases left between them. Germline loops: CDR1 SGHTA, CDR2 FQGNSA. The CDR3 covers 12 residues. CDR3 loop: CASSLAGETQYF. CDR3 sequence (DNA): TGTGCCAGCAGCTTAGCAGGCGAGACCCAGTACTTC. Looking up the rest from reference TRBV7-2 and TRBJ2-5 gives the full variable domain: GAGVSQSPSNKVTEKGKDVELRCDPISGHTALYWYRQSLGQGLEFLIYFQGNSAPDKSGLPSDRFSAERTGGSVSTLTIQRTQQEDSAVYLCASSLAGETQYFGPGTRLLVL.

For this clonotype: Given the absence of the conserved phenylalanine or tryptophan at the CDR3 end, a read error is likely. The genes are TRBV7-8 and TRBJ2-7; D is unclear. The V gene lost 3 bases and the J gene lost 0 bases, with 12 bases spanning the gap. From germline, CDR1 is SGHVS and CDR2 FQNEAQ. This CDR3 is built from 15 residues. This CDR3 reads CASSFETAFSYEQYS. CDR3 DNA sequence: TGTGCCAGCAGCTTCGAAACGGCGTTCTCCTACGAGCAGTACTCC.

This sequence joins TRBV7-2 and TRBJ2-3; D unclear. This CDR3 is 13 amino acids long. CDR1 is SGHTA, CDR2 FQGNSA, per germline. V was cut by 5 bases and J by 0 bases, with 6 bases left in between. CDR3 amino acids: CASSDRSTDTQYF. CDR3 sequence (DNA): TGTGCCAGCAGCGACCGGAGCACAGATACGCAGTATTTT.

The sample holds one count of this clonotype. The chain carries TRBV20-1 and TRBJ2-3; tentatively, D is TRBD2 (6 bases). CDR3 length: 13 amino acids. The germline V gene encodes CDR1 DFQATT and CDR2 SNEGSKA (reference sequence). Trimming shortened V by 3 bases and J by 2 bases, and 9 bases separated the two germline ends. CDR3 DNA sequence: TGCAGTGCTAGGGGGCGGGACACAGATACGCAGTATTTT. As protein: CSARGRDTDTQYF.

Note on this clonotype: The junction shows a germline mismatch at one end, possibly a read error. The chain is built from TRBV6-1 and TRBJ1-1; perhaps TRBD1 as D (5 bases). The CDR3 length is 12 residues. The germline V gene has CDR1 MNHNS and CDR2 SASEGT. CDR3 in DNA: TGTGCCAGCACCCCGGGAGGGACTGAAGCTTTCTTC. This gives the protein CASTPGGTEAFF.

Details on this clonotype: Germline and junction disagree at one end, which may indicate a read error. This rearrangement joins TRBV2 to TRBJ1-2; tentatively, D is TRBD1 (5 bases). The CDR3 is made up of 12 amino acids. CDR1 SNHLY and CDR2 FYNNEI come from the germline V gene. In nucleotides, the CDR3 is TGTGCCAGCGGTGAAGGTAGGGGCGGCTACACCTTC. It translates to CASGEGRGGYTF. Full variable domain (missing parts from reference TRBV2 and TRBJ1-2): EPEVTQTPSHQVTQMGQEVILRCVPISNHLYFYWYRQILGQKVEFLVSFYNNEISEKSEIFDDQFSVERPDGSNFTLKIRSTKLEDSAMYFCASGEGRGGYTFGSGTRLTVV.

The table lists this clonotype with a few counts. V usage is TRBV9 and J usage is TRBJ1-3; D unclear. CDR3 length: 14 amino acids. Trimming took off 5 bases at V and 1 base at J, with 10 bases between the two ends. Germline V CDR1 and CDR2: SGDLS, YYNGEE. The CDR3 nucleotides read TGTGCCAGCAGTTTCAGGAGTTCTGGAAACACCATATATTTT. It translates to CASSFRSSGNTIYF.

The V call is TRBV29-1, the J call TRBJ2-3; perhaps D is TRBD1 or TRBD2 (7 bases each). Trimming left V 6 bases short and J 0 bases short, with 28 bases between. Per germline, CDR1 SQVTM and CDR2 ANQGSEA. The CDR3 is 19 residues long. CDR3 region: CSVRRGQRGERPSTDTQYF. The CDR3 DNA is TGCAGCGTCCGGAGGGGACAGCGGGGAGAACGACCTAGCACAGATACGCAGTATTTT.

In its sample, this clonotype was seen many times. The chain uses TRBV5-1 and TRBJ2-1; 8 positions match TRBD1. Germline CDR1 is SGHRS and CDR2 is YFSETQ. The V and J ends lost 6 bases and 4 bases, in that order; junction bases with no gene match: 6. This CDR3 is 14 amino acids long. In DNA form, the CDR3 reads TGCGCCAGCACACCGGGACAGGCATACAATGAGCAGTTCTTC. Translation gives CASTPGQAYNEQFF.

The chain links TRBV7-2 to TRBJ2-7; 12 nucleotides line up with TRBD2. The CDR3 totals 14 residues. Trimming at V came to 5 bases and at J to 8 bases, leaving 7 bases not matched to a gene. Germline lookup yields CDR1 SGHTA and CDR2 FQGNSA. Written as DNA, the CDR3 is TGTGCCAGCAGCCAACTAGCGGGGGGCCGGCAGCAGTACTTC. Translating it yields CASSQLAGGRQQYF.

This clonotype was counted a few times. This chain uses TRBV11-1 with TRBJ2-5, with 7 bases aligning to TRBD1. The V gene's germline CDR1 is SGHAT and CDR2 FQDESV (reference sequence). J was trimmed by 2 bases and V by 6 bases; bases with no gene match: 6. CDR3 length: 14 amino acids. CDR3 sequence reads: CASSTRDSQETQYF. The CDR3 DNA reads TGTGCCAGCAGTACTCGGGACAGTCAAGAGACCCAGTACTTC.

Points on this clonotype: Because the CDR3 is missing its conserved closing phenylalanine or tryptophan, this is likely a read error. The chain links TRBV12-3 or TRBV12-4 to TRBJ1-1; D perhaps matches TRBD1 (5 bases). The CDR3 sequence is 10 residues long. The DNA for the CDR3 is TGCGCCAGCCAGGGAGCTGAAGCTTTCCTT. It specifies CASQGAEAFL.

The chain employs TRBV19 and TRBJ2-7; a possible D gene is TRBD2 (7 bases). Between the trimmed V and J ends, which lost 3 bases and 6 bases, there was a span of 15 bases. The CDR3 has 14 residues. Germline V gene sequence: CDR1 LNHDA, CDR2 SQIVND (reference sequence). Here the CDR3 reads CASSMGGLMGEQYF. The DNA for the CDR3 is TGTGCCAGTAGTATGGGGGGGCTCATGGGCGAGCAGTACTTC.

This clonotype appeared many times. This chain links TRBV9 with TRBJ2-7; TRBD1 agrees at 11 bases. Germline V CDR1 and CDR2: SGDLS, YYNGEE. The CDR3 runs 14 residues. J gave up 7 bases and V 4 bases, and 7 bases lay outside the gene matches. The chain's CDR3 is CASSLGQGAREQYF. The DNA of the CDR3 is TGTGCCAGCAGCCTCGGACAGGGGGCGCGAGAGCAGTACTTC.

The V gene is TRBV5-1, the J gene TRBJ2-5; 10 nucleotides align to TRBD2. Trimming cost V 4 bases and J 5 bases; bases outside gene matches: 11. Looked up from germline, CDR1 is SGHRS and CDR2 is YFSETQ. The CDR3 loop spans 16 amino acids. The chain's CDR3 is CASSGERGGSSETQYF. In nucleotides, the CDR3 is TGCGCCAGCAGCGGAGAGCGGGGGGGTAGCAGCGAGACCCAGTACTTC.

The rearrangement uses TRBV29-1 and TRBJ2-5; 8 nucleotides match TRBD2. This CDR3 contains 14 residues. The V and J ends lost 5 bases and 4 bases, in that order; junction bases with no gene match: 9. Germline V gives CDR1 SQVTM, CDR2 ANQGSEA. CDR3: CSVHLAGGGETQYF. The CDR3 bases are TGCAGCGTTCATCTGGCGGGAGGTGGAGAGACCCAGTACTTC.

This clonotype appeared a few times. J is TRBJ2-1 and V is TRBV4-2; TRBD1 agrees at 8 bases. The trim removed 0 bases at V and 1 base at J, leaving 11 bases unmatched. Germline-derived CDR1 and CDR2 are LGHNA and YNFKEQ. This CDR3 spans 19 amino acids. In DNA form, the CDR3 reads TGTGCCAGCAGCCAAGACGGGCCAGGGGGCGCCTTATCCTACAATGAGCAGTTCTTC. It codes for CASSQDGPGGALSYNEQFF.

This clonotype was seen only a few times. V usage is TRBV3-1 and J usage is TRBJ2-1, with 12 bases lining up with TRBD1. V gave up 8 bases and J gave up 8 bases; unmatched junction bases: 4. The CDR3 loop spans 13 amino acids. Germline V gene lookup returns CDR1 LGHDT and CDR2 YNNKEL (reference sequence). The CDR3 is CASGTGGRDEQFF. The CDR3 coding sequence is TGTGCCAGCGGGACAGGGGGCAGGGATGAGCAGTTCTTC.

The CDR3 loop reads CSYERIRGYTF. Here the CDR3 DNA reads TGCAGCTACGAAAGAATCCGTGGCTACACCTTC. The genes are TRBV29-1 and TRBJ1-2; D is uncertain. The CDR3 is made up of 11 amino acids. Trimming left V 8 bases short and J 7 bases short, with 14 bases between. Germline V gene sequence: CDR1 SQVTM, CDR2 ANQGSEA.

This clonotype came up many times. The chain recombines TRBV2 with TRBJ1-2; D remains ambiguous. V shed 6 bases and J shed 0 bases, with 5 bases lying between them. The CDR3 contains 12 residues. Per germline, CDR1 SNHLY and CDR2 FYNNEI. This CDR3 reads CASSVTNYGYTF. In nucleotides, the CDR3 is TGTGCCAGCAGCGTGACTAACTATGGCTACACCTTC.